Shown below are 12 T cell receptor beta chains from a single sample sequenced in a study of CD8+ T cells in alopecia areata. Treatment defined: oral pan-JAK inhibitor, 5-10 mg twice daily. The sequencing template was cDNA reverse transcribed from extracted RNA. Profiling relied on immunoSEQ multiplex PCR, and the TCRdb table lists in-frame clones only, not all of them. The sample holds about 250,000 clones; 60% are singletons and the top ten take 0.75% to 0.95%. The source material was CD4+ T cells sorted from blood, sampled at approximately week 52, from a patient treated with tofacitinib. These receptors all stem from a human donor with alopecia areata.

The chain recombines TRBV7-2 with TRBJ2-5; D unclear. From germline, CDR1 is SGHTA and CDR2 FQGNSA. The CDR3 is 13 amino acids. The ends were cut back, 5 bases at V and 5 bases at J, with 12 bases in the middle. The CDR3 sequence: CASSPTGPETQYF. DNA for the CDR3: TGTGCCAGCAGCCCCACTGGTCCGGAGACCCAGTACTTC.

This chain uses TRBV25-1 with TRBJ2-3; 8 bases line up with TRBD1. The CDR3 covers 15 residues. V lost 4 bases to trimming and J lost 2 bases; unmatched junction nucleotides: 5. Per germline, CDR1 MGHDK and CDR2 SYGVNS. The CDR3 protein is CASSAGQAITDTQYF. The DNA for the CDR3 is TGTGCCAGCAGTGCGGGACAGGCGATCACAGATACGCAGTATTTT.

The chain couples TRBV10-3 to TRBJ1-1, with unresolved D. The germline V gene encodes CDR1 ENHRY and CDR2 SYGVKD. Trimming took off 9 bases at V and 5 bases at J, with 13 bases between the two ends. This CDR3 spans 12 amino acids. The CDR3 DNA sequence: TGTGCCATAGGGAAGGGTCAAACTGAAGCTTTCTTT. Encoded protein: CAIGKGQTEAFF.

The chain couples TRBV29-1 to TRBJ2-3; D is perhaps TRBD1 (6 bases). Trimming shortened V by 2 bases and J by 4 bases, and 13 bases separated the two germline ends. The CDR3 runs 14 residues. CDR1 is SQVTM, CDR2 ANQGSEA, per germline. In DNA form, the CDR3 reads TGCAGCGTTGAACGGCAGGGGTCGCCAGATACGCAGTATTTT. This sequence encodes CSVERQGSPDTQYF.

V and J are TRBV30 and TRBJ2-3; 10 bases agree with TRBD2. Trimming removed 1 base from V and 9 bases from J; junction bases left unmatched: 7. Germline CDR1 is GTSNPN and CDR2 is SVGIG (reference sequence). The CDR3 consists of 14 residues. Here the CDR3 DNA reads TGTGCCTGGAGTGCCCAGCGGGGGGGCGTCACGCAGTATTTT. This codes for CAWSAQRGGVTQYF.

The CDR3 coding sequence is TGTGCCAGCAGCGTACACGGAGCAGGGAGCTACACCTTC. The encoded protein is CASSVHGAGSYTF. The chain carries TRBV9 and TRBJ1-2; tentative D call: TRBD1 (5 bases). This CDR3 comprises 13 residues. Germline V gene sequence: CDR1 SGDLS, CDR2 YYNGEE. Trimming stripped 1 base from V and 9 bases from J, with 13 bases between.

V is TRBV25-1 and J is TRBJ1-2; tentative D call: TRBD1 (5 bases). This CDR3 has 13 residues. The V end was cut by 4 bases, the J end by 8 bases, with 14 bases between. Looked up from germline, CDR1 is MGHDK and CDR2 is SYGVNS. CDR3 sequence reads: CASSGQGPSGYTF. The CDR3 region has the DNA TGTGCCAGCAGTGGTCAGGGACCTAGCGGCTACACCTTC.

The V call is TRBV11-3, the J call TRBJ2-5, with D unresolved. This CDR3 is built from 14 residues. CDR1 and CDR2 (germline): SGHNT, YENEEA. Trimming left V 1 base short and J 0 bases short, with 6 bases between. The CDR3 here is CASSLGADQETQYF. CDR3 DNA sequence: TGTGCCAGCAGCTTAGGGGCAGACCAAGAGACCCAGTACTTC.

The V and J genes are TRBV15 and TRBJ2-5, with 9 bases lining up with TRBD2. The germline V gene encodes CDR1 LNHNV and CDR2 YYDKDF (reference sequence). The CDR3 runs to 15 residues. Losses at the gene ends were 1 base for V and 10 bases for J; bases not matched to a gene: 10. CDR3 amino acids: CATSRGDSGGRNQYF. The DNA of the CDR3 is TGTGCCACCAGCAGAGGAGATAGCGGGGGACGAAACCAGTACTTC. The whole variable domain, remainder taken from reference TRBV15 and TRBJ2-5, is DAMVIQNPRYQVTQFGKPVTLSCSQTLNHNVMYWYQQKSSQAPKLLFHYYDKDFNNEADTPDNFQSRRPNTSFCFLDIRSPGLGDTAMYLCATSRGDSGGRNQYFGPGTRLLVL.

This sequence joins TRBV11-2 and TRBJ2-5, with 7 positions matching TRBD1. The CDR3 has 16 residues. Germline V lookup: CDR1 SGHAT, CDR2 FQNNGV. The V and J ends lost 5 bases and 1 base, in that order; junction bases with no gene match: 10. CDR3 nucleotide sequence: TGTGCCAGCAGCGGCCGATCACAGGGGTTCCAAGAGACCCAGTACTTC. It codes for CASSGRSQGFQETQYF. Full variable domain (outside the CDR3, taken from reference TRBV11-2 and TRBJ2-5): EAGVAQSPRYKIIEKRQSVAFWCNPISGHATLYWYQQILGQGPKLLIQFQNNGVVDDSQLPKDRFSAERLKGVDSTLKIQPAKLEDSAVYLCASSGRSQGFQETQYFGPGTRLLVL.

V usage is TRBV30 and J usage is TRBJ1-5; D is uncertain. Germline assignment: CDR1 GTSNPN and CDR2 SVGIG (reference sequence). The V end was cut by 1 base, the J end by 6 bases, with 10 bases between. The CDR3 length is 13 residues. The CDR3 sequence: CAWSGRAGQPQHF. The CDR3 nucleotides read TGTGCCTGGAGTGGGAGGGCTGGTCAGCCCCAGCATTTT.

The rearrangement links TRBV7-2 to TRBJ2-7; the D gene is possibly TRBD1 (6 bases). This CDR3 comprises 14 residues. Germline V CDR1 and CDR2: SGHTA, FQGNSA. V was trimmed by 5 bases and J by 1 base, leaving 12 bases between them. CDR3 sequence reads: CASSPRTASYEQYF. DNA of the CDR3: TGTGCCAGCAGCCCCAGGACAGCTTCCTACGAGCAGTACTTC. Based on the CDR3 plus reference TRBV7-2 and TRBJ2-7, the full variable domain is GAGVSQSPSNKVTEKGKDVELRCDPISGHTALYWYRQSLGQGLEFLIYFQGNSAPDKSGLPSDRFSAERTGGSVSTLTIQRTQQEDSAVYLCASSPRTASYEQYFGPGTRLTVT.